Below, 4 T cell receptor beta chains from the same sample are listed, as sequenced in a study of T cell repertoires and Cas9 in healthy adults (dated by TCRdb to the late 2010s). Library preparation used the immunoSEQ multiplex PCR assay. Entries here come from immuneACCESS through TCRdb and include only in-frame sequences with V and J called. Some clones fail to appear in such tables; in the studies checked, an unresolved V gene covers under half of the shortfall, and the cause of the remainder is unknown. The sample data list some 20,000 clones, and roughly 89% of these were observed just once. Of the sample, under 2% falls within the top ten clones. The sample comprised CD4+ effector T cells (CD127+, CD25-, CD137-, CD154-) from PBMCs; culture status not recorded. Receptor source: a human donor in good health.

The chain combines TRBV5-5 with TRBJ2-7, with TRBD1 as a possible D gene (5 bases). The V gene lost 0 bases and the J gene lost 0 bases, with 10 bases spanning the gap. Germline assignment: CDR1 SGHKS and CDR2 YYEKEE (reference sequence). The CDR3 has 15 residues. CDR3 residues: CASSLATQGSYEQYF. CDR3 DNA sequence: TGTGCCAGCAGCTTGGCAACTCAGGGCTCCTACGAGCAGTACTTC. Filled out from reference TRBV5-5 and TRBJ2-7, the complete variable domain reads DAGVTQSPTHLIKTRGQQVTLRCSPISGHKSVSWYQQVLGQGPQFIFQYYEKEERGRGNFPDRFSARQFPNYSSELNVNALLLGDSALYLCASSLATQGSYEQYFGPGTRLTVT.

The chain employs TRBV27 and TRBJ1-2; the D is unclear. Germline CDR1 is MNHEY and CDR2 is SMNVEV (reference sequence). The V end lost 4 bases, the J end lost 7 bases, and 13 bases lay between the germline ends. The CDR3 runs to 13 residues. CDR3 residues: CASSSLGGFGYTF. For the CDR3, the DNA is TGTGCCAGCAGTTCGCTGGGAGGGTTTGGCTACACCTTC.

The gene calls are TRBV9 and TRBJ2-6; TRBD2 agrees at 10 bases. Per the germline V gene, CDR1 is SGDLS and CDR2 is YYNGEE. The ends lost 3 bases at V and 0 bases at J; junction bases unmatched: 6. The CDR3 contains 18 residues. The CDR3 nucleotides are TGTGCCAGCAGCGCCAGGACTAGCGGAGTCTCTGGGGCCAACGTCCTGACTTTC. This translates into CASSARTSGVSGANVLTF. The full variable domain, rest sourced from reference TRBV9 and TRBJ2-6, is DSGVTQTPKHLITATGQRVTLRCSPRSGDLSVYWYQQSLDQGLQFLIQYYNGEERAKGNILERFSAQQFPDLHSELNLSSLELGDSALYFCASSARTSGVSGANVLTFGAGSRLTVL.

This chain links TRBV7-2 with TRBJ1-2, with D unresolved. Germline V CDR1 and CDR2: SGHTA, FQGNSA. The CDR3 has 12 residues. The V end was cut by 5 bases, the J end by 6 bases, with 10 bases between. As DNA, the CDR3 is TGTGCCAGCAGCCAGCGGTCCGATGGCTACACCTTC. Its translation: CASSQRSDGYTF.